The source of this TCR beta chain is a study of blood T cell repertoires in COVID-19. About the study: COVID-19 samples, acute and convalescent, were from the United States, Italy and Spain. The analysed material was cDNA or gDNA that came from T cells, B-cell-depleted T cells, or PBMCs.

Original data processing: How many nucleated cells were present was estimated from reference gene primer amplification. Profiling relied on immunoSEQ multiplex PCR, and the TCRdb table lists in-frame clones only, not all of them. That table is the source of V, J and clone size, and D and trimming were worked out from the DNA. The repertoire consists of 100,000 or so clones, with approximately 84% occurring once and the leading ten covering 15% to 20%. Sequencing used peripheral blood. The receptor was derived from a woman aged 55-69 years with acute or convalescent COVID-19.

As DNA, the CDR3 is TGTGCCAGCAGTGAGGCCGCGGGGGTACCAGAATACAATGAGCAGTTCTTC. This codes for CASSEAAGVPEYNEQFF. The rearrangement links TRBV25-1 to TRBJ2-1; 7 bases fit TRBD2. Losses at the gene ends were 3 bases for V and 4 bases for J; bases not matched to a gene: 12. This CDR3 is 17 amino acids long. The germline V gene encodes CDR1 MGHDK and CDR2 SYGVNS.